These T cell receptor beta chains were read from a single sample in a study of T cells in Graves' hyperthyroidism and ophthalmopathy. Each CDR3 protein gets one entry after TCRdb re-called the multiplex PCR reads with MiXCR. The data show over 450,000 distinct CDR3 sequences, more than 15% seen once. The sample consisted of blood. The origin of the receptors is a woman in her late teens or twenties with Graves' ophthalmopathy. The CDR3 runs from the conserved cysteine through the conserved F or W. A D gene is named only where the DNA matches it firmly. The size entry is marked missing in some rows and otherwise reads once, few, many or a size class.

TRBJ1-1	.	many	TRBV28	CASNEGLDTEAFF	TGTGCCAGCAATGAGGGGTTGGACACTGAAGCTTTCTTT
TRBJ2-1	TRBD2	.	TRBV12-3/TRBV12-4	CASSFGGRADEQFF	TGTGCCAGCAGTTTCGGGGGGAGGGCCGATGAGCAGTTCTTC
TRBJ1-2	TRBD1	.	TRBV11-2	CASSLVLTGGYGYTF	TGTGCCAGCAGCTTAGTCCTAACAGGGGGCTATGGCTACACCTTC
TRBJ1-5	.	many	TRBV10-3	CAISERISNQPQHF	TGTGCCATCAGTGAACGGATTAGCAATCAGCCCCAGCATTTT
TRBJ2-6	.	few	TRBV11-2	CASSLARASGANVLTF	TGTGCCAGCAGCTTAGCCAGGGCCTCTGGGGCCAACGTCCTGACTTTC
TRBJ1-2	.	.	TRBV4-2	CASSQAHRVWDGYTF	TGTGCCAGCAGCCAAGCCCACAGGGTTTGGGATGGCTACACCTTC
TRBJ1-3	TRBD1	few	TRBV7-8	CASSLAQGGIFGNTIYF	TGTGCCAGCAGCCTAGCTCAAGGGGGCATCTTTGGAAACACCATATATTTT
TRBJ2-2	.	many	TRBV20-1	CSASGASNTGELFF	TGCAGTGCTAGTGGGGCCTCGAACACCGGGGAGCTGTTTTTT
TRBJ2-2	.	many	TRBV12-3/TRBV12-4	CASSLGTTNTGELFF	TGTGCCAGCAGTTTGGGGACAACGAACACCGGGGAGCTGTTTTTT
TRBJ1-2	.	many	TRBV12-3/TRBV12-4	CASSSQGMVGYTF	TGTGCCAGCAGTTCCCAGGGGATGGTTGGCTACACCTTC
TRBJ2-7	.	.	TRBV7-3	CASSLSGPGAAEQYF	TGTGCCAGCAGCTTATCCGGGCCCGGCGCGGCTGAGCAGTACTTC
TRBJ2-3	.	.	TRBV20-1	CSATGGLARTDTQYF	TGCAGTGCGACAGGGGGACTAGCGAGGACAGATACGCAGTATTTT
TRBJ2-2	.	.	TRBV5-1	CASSFTGDFGELFF	TGCGCCAGCAGCTTTACAGGAGACTTCGGGGAGCTGTTTTTT
TRBJ1-1	TRBD1	many	TRBV7-3	CASSLSPGGGAEAEAFF	TGTGCCAGCAGCTTATCCCCAGGGGGTGGGGCGGAGGCTGAAGCTTTCTTT
TRBJ1-2	.	once	TRBV10-1	CAISGGPQESGYTF	TGTGCCATCAGTGGAGGCCCTCAAGAAAGTGGCTACACCTTC